Following are 28 T cell receptor beta chains from one sample sequenced in a study of Graves' ophthalmopathy and Graves' hyperthyroidism. TCR beta CDR3 regions were amplified from RNA transcripts. Second-round multiplex PCR came after first-round RT-PCR with HTBI primers. In TCRdb, the multiplex PCR reads were re-called with MiXCR into one record per CDR3 protein. The table has a few hundred thousand distinct CDR3 sequences, 15% to 20% seen once. The sample consisted of peripheral blood. These receptor sequences come from an adult man with Graves' ophthalmopathy.

Ten or more counts support this clonotype. V gene TRBV6-5 combines with J gene TRBJ2-2, with D unresolved. The length of the CDR3 is 14 residues. CDR1 MNHEY and CDR2 SVGAGI come from the germline V gene. V was pared by 4 bases and J by 6 bases, with 12 bases between. The CDR3 nucleotides read TGTGCCAGCAGTTCCGGAGATGCTTCCGGGGAGCTGTTTTTT. The encoded protein is CASSSGDASGELFF.

On this clonotype: The conserved final phenylalanine or tryptophan is absent from the CDR3, which likely points to a read error. The chain couples TRBV28 to TRBJ2-5; the D gene is possibly TRBD1 (6 bases). The CDR3 consists of 13 residues. With 8 bases removed from V and 6 bases from J, the gap between germline ends came to 16 bases. CDR1 and CDR2 (germline): MDHEN, SYDVKM. Here the CDR3 reads CASGQGQGKTQYL. In nucleotides, the CDR3 is TGTGCCAGCGGCCAGGGGCAGGGCAAGACCCAGTACCTC.

The chain joins TRBV6-1 to TRBJ1-2; possible D gene TRBD1, 5 bases. V lost 6 bases and J lost 4, with 15 bases in between. The CDR3 totals 14 residues. Germline-derived CDR1 and CDR2 are MNHNS and SASEGT. The CDR3 is CASSQMGRSYGYTF. The CDR3 bases are TGTGCCAGCAGCCAAATGGGGCGGAGCTATGGCTACACCTTC.

This clonotype was seen ten or more times. The chain couples TRBV29-1 to TRBJ1-1; no clear D gene. Per germline, CDR1 SQVTM and CDR2 ANQGSEA. V was trimmed by 3 bases and J by 1 base, leaving 9 bases between them. The CDR3 is made up of 13 amino acids. As DNA, the CDR3 is TGCAGCGTTGATAGGACGGAGAACACTGAAGCTTTCTTT. It is translated as CSVDRTENTEAFF.

This clonotype was counted at least ten times. V and J are TRBV7-9 and TRBJ2-7; TRBD2 agrees at 10 bases. The CDR3 runs to 14 residues. Germline CDR1 and CDR2: SEHNR and FQNEAQ (reference sequence). Losses at the gene ends were 3 bases for V and 3 bases for J; bases not matched to a gene: 2. CDR3 sequence (DNA): TGTGCCAGCAGCTTGCTAGCGGGAGACTACGAGCAGTACTTC. Amino acid sequence: CASSLLAGDYEQYF.

The V gene is TRBV7-2, the J gene TRBJ2-6, with no clear D. CDR3 length: 15 residues. CDR1 SGHTA and CDR2 FQGNSA come from the germline V gene. The V and J ends lost 5 bases and 0 bases respectively, with 8 bases between them. DNA for the CDR3: TGTGCCAGCAGCCTTCAGCCCTCTGGGGCCAACGTCCTGACTTTC. Amino acid sequence: CASSLQPSGANVLTF. Drawing the rest from reference TRBV7-2 and TRBJ2-6, the complete variable domain is GAGVSQSPSNKVTEKGKDVELRCDPISGHTALYWYRQSLGQGLEFLIYFQGNSAPDKSGLPSDRFSAERTGGSVSTLTIQRTQQEDSAVYLCASSLQPSGANVLTFGAGSRLTVL.

In this sample, this clonotype turned up many times. Being one base from a much bigger clone, this may be a read error. The rearrangement uses TRBV6-1 and TRBJ1-2; D not certain. The CDR3 runs to 13 residues. The germline gives CDR1 MNHNS, CDR2 SASEGT. V was shortened by 3 bases and J by 6 bases, with 11 bases between the two germline ends. CDR3 protein: CASSETQDHGYTF. CDR3 DNA sequence: TGTGCCAGCAGTGAGACACAAGACCATGGCTACACCTTC.

This clonotype came up many times. The chain links TRBV19 to TRBJ2-7; TRBD1 is a possible D gene (6 bases). CDR1 and CDR2 from the germline V gene are LNHDA and SQIVND (reference sequence). This CDR3 comprises 14 residues. V lost 5 bases to trimming and J lost 0 bases, with 11 bases between them. As DNA, the CDR3 is TGTGCCAGTAGTTCGACAGGCAGCTCCTACGAGCAGTACTTC. Residues: CASSSTGSSYEQYF.

This clonotype appeared many times. This chain joins TRBV6-2 or TRBV6-3 and TRBJ2-5; 10 bases are a match to TRBD2. Germline CDR1 MNHEY, CDR2 SVGEGT. This CDR3 contains 18 residues. The V segment lost 4 bases and the J segment 2 bases; nucleotides outside the gene matches: 13. The CDR3 here is CASSSEPLLAGRQETQYF. The DNA for the CDR3 is TGTGCCAGCAGTTCCGAACCCTTACTAGCGGGGAGGCAAGAGACCCAGTACTTC.

This clonotype was counted at least ten times. This rearrangement joins TRBV7-2 to TRBJ2-7; a weak D match, TRBD2 (6 bases). The CDR3 consists of 14 residues. In germline, CDR1 is SGHTA, CDR2 FQGNSA. Trimming left V 2 bases short and J 3 bases short, with 11 bases between. CDR3 region: CASSLSGLLYEQYF. Here the CDR3 DNA reads TGTGCCAGCAGCTTAAGCGGGCTCCTCTACGAGCAGTACTTC.

This clonotype showed up many times. V gene TRBV5-1 combines with J gene TRBJ2-7, with 13 bases aligning to TRBD2. The V and J ends lost 2 bases and 1 base, in that order; junction bases with no gene match: 6. The CDR3 runs 17 residues. In germline, CDR1 is SGHRS, CDR2 YFSETQ. CDR3 sequence: CASSFGTSGTRSYEQYF. The CDR3 nucleotides are TGCGCCAGCAGCTTTGGGACTAGCGGGACACGATCCTACGAGCAGTACTTC.

With respect to this clonotype: A much more abundant neighbour one base away suggests this may be a read error. This rearrangement joins TRBV29-1 to TRBJ2-7, with D possibly TRBD2 on 7 matching bases. Germline values: CDR1 SQVTM, CDR2 ANQGSEA. This CDR3 spans 10 amino acids. The CDR3 region has the DNA TGCAGCGTGAGGGGGGGCGAGAAGTACTTC. It specifies CSVRGGEKYF.

This clonotype was detected ten times or more. This sequence joins TRBV28 and TRBJ1-3; perhaps TRBD1 as D (6 bases). The germline CDR1 and CDR2 sequences are MDHEN and SYDVKM. Trimming removed 3 bases at V and 9 bases at J, with 30 bases between. CDR3 length: 19 residues. The DNA of the CDR3 is TGTGCCAGCAGTTTTTTCGCCCAACGATCCGGGACACGAGAAGGCACCATATATTTT. Amino acid sequence: CASSFFAQRSGTREGTIYF.

This chain links TRBV6-1 with TRBJ1-5; weak D call: TRBD1 (6 bases). V was shortened by 6 bases and J by 0 bases, with 18 bases between the two germline ends. CDR1 is MNHNS, CDR2 SASEGT, per germline. This CDR3 contains 17 residues. The CDR3 sequence: CASSDGPGQYSNQPQHF. CDR3 DNA: TGTGCCAGCAGCGATGGACCGGGACAATATAGCAATCAGCCCCAGCATTTT.

Turning to this clonotype: Being one base from a much bigger clone, this may be a read error. The chain links TRBV20-1 to TRBJ2-7; perhaps TRBD2 as D (5 bases). CDR3 length equals 11 residues. CDR1 is DFQATT and CDR2 is SNEGSKA in the germline V gene (reference sequence). Trimming removed 6 bases from V and 0 bases from J, with 6 bases in between. The CDR3 region is CSAGDSYEQYF. The CDR3 DNA follows: TGCAGTGCCGGGGACTCCTACGAGCAGTACTTC.

In this sample, this clonotype turned up a few times. With a much larger clone just one base away, this may be a read error. The CDR3 sequence: CASSVAPSYELYF. The CDR3 DNA sequence: TGTGCCAGCAGCGTAGCCCCGAGCTACGAGCTGTACTTC. The chain employs TRBV9 and TRBJ2-5; unclear D gene. This CDR3 has 13 residues. Germline V gives CDR1 SGDLS, CDR2 YYNGEE. Trimming removed 0 bases at V and 13 bases at J, with 16 bases between.

Regarding this clonotype: Its ends do not fully match the called genes, so a read error is possible. This chain joins TRBV27 and TRBJ2-7; D is uncertain. Germline CDR1 is MNHEY and CDR2 is SMNVEV (reference sequence). CDR3 length: 15 residues. The CDR3 bases are TGTGCCAGCAGTTTGAAGGCGGCCTTCTCCTACGAGCAGTGCTTC. Residues: CASSLKAAFSYEQCF.

The table lists this clonotype with many counts. The rearrangement links TRBV20-1 to TRBJ1-6; TRBD1 agrees at 9 bases. Germline CDR1 reads DFQATT; CDR2 reads SNEGSKA (reference sequence). The V and J ends lost 4 bases and 8 bases, in that order; junction bases with no gene match: 6. The CDR3 runs 14 residues. The CDR3 region is CSATGTGWYSPLHF. CDR3 coding DNA: TGCAGTGCTACCGGGACAGGGTGGTATTCACCCCTCCACTTT.

This clonotype was counted many times. CDR3 nucleotides: TGTGCCAGTAGTCTGAGGAAGGAGAACACTGAAGCTTTCTTT. Residues: CASSLRKENTEAFF. The V and J genes are TRBV19 and TRBJ1-1; D unclear. This CDR3 has 14 residues. Germline V CDR1 and CDR2: LNHDA, SQIVND (reference sequence). Trimming stripped 5 bases from V and 1 base from J, with 11 bases between.

The sample holds many counts of this clonotype. J is TRBJ1-5 and V is TRBV6-1; 7 bases agree with TRBD1. In germline, CDR1 is MNHNS, CDR2 SASEGT. Trimming removed 5 bases from V and 6 bases from J; junction bases left unmatched: 4. This CDR3 has 13 amino acids. The CDR3 coding sequence is TGTGCCAGCAGTACAGGGGCCGTTCAGCCCCAGCATTTT. Translating gives CASSTGAVQPQHF.

In this sample, this clonotype turned up many times. The chain carries TRBV15 and TRBJ2-7; D is uncertain. V was clipped by 0 bases and J by 3 bases, with 15 bases between them. CDR1 and CDR2 (germline): LNHNV, YYDKDF (reference sequence). This CDR3 has 16 amino acids. This CDR3 is CATSRDILFQDYEQYF. The CDR3 coding sequence is TGTGCCACCAGCAGAGATATATTGTTTCAAGACTACGAGCAGTACTTC. Using reference TRBV15 and TRBJ2-7 for the parts outside the CDR3, the full variable domain is DAMVIQNPRYQVTQFGKPVTLSCSQTLNHNVMYWYQQKSSQAPKLLFHYYDKDFNNEADTPDNFQSRRPNTSFCFLDIRSPGLGDTAMYLCATSRDILFQDYEQYFGPGTRLTVT.

This clonotype was seen many times. The V and J genes are TRBV3-1 and TRBJ2-7; possibly TRBD2 for D (7 bases). V was trimmed by 2 bases and J by 8 bases, leaving 13 bases between them. Per germline, CDR1 LGHDT and CDR2 YNNKEL (reference sequence). The CDR3 spans 13 residues. The CDR3 bases are TGTGCCAGCAGCCAACAGGGGAGGGATAAGCAGTACTTC. This encodes CASSQQGRDKQYF.

With respect to this clonotype: A clone one base away is much larger, so this may be a read error. The J gene is TRBJ2-5, the V gene TRBV9, with 10 bases identical to TRBD2. The CDR3 is 16 amino acids. CDR1 is SGDLS, CDR2 YYNGEE, per germline. The chain's CDR3 is CASSVFSGGTGGTPYF. Here the CDR3 DNA reads TGTGCCAGCAGCGTATTTAGCGGGGGGACCGGTGGGACCCCGTACTTC.

V and J are TRBV11-2 and TRBJ2-5; 8 bases fit TRBD1. Germline V gives CDR1 SGHAT, CDR2 FQNNGV. Trimming at V came to 6 bases and at J to 1 base, leaving 7 bases not matched to a gene. This CDR3 comprises 15 residues. CDR3 region: CASSRPGQVQETQYF. Written as DNA, the CDR3 is TGTGCCAGCAGTCGACCGGGACAGGTCCAAGAGACCCAGTACTTC.

This clonotype was recorded at least ten times. The chain joins TRBV12-3 or TRBV12-4 to TRBJ1-2; TRBD1 matches at 9 bases. The CDR3 contains 16 residues. Trimming cost V 8 bases and J 8 bases; bases outside gene matches: 18. CDR3 protein: CASGKGIGQGTRGYTF. In DNA form, the CDR3 reads TGTGCCAGCGGCAAAGGAATAGGACAGGGGACGCGGGGCTACACCTTC.

This clonotype was seen at least ten times. The CDR3 is CASSSSGSYTF. The CDR3 region has the DNA TGTGCCAGCAGCTCCTCCGGGAGCTACACCTTC. This chain uses TRBV3-1 with TRBJ1-2; D unclear. This CDR3 contains 11 residues. The germline gives CDR1 LGHDT, CDR2 YNNKEL (reference sequence). Trimming took off 5 bases at V and 9 bases at J, with 10 bases between the two ends.

This clonotype was found many times. The rearrangement uses TRBV5-1 and TRBJ2-5, with a possible D match to TRBD1 (5 bases). V lost 1 base to trimming and J lost 7 bases, with 26 bases between them. The CDR3 loop spans 18 amino acids. Germline CDR1 SGHRS, CDR2 YFSETQ. This CDR3 is CASSLSFVRAGPAGTQYF. DNA for the CDR3: TGCGCCAGCAGCTTGTCGTTTGTCCGGGCAGGGCCGGCTGGGACCCAGTACTTC. Looking up the rest from reference TRBV5-1 and TRBJ2-5 gives the full variable domain: KAGVTQTPRYLIKTRGQQVTLSCSPISGHRSVSWYQQTPGQGLQFLFEYFSETQRNKGNFPGRFSGRQFSNSRSEMNVSTLELGDSALYLCASSLSFVRAGPAGTQYFGPGTRLLVL.

The J gene is TRBJ2-5, the V gene TRBV6-2 or TRBV6-3; the match to TRBD2 covers 10 bases. The V gene's germline CDR1 is MNHEY and CDR2 SVGEGT. The CDR3 is made up of 15 amino acids. The J segment lost 7 bases and the V segment lost 8 bases, leaving 13 bases of the junction unmatched. Written as DNA, the CDR3 is TGTGCCAGCGCTAGGGCTAGCGGGAGTGAGGGGACCCAGTACTTC. Protein product: CASARASGSEGTQYF.